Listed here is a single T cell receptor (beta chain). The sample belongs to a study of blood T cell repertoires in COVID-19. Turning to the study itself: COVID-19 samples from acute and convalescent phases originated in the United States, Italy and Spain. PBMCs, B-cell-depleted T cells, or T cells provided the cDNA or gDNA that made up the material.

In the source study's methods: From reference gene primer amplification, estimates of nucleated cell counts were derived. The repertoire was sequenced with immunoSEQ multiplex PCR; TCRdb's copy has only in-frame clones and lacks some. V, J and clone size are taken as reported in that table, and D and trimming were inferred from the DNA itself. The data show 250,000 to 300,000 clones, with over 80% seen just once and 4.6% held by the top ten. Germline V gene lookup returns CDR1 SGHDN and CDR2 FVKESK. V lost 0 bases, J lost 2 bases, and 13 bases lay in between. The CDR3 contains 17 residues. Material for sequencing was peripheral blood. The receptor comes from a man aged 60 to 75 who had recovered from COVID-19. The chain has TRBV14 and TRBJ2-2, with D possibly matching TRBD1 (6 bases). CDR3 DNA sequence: TGTGCCAGCAGCCAAGATAGGCCAGGGGTCAACACCGGGGAGCTGTTTTTT. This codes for CASSQDRPGVNTGELFF.